The clone carrying this T cell receptor (beta chain) was found a few times. This sample was taken from a study of cytomegalovirus exposure and HLA in healthy donors. In the study overall: A preliminary data release comprised tens of millions of unique TCRs obtained from HLA-typed donors.

The PCR used 60 Vbeta and 13 Jbeta primers. Clones were sequenced by immunoSEQ multiplex PCR, and TCRdb holds only the in-frame ones, with some missing. Of roughly 40,000 clones in the sample, approximately 55% were seen once. Looked up from germline, CDR1 is MGHRA and CDR2 is YSYEKL. The ends lost 5 bases at V and 7 bases at J; junction bases unmatched: 8. The CDR3 has 14 amino acids. Nominal health characterized the donors when sampled, though unrecorded immune exposures were likely. Material for sequencing was PBMCs. The receptor's source is a human donor in good health. The V and J genes are TRBV4-1 and TRBJ1-5; 7 bases agree with TRBD1. CDR3 in amino acids: CASSVDRVDQPQHF. The CDR3 DNA reads TGCGCCAGCAGCGTCGACAGGGTAGACCAGCCCCAGCATTTT.